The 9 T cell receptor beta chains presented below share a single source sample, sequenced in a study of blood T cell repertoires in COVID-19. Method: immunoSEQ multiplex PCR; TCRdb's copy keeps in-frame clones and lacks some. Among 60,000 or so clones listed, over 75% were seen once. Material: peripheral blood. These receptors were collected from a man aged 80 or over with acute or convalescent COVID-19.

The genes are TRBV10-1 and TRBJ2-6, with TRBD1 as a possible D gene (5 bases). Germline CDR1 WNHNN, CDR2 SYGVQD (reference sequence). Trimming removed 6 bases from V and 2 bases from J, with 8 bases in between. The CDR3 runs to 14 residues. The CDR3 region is CASSRDAGANVLTF. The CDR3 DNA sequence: TGCGCCAGCAGCAGGGATGCTGGGGCCAACGTCCTGACTTTC.

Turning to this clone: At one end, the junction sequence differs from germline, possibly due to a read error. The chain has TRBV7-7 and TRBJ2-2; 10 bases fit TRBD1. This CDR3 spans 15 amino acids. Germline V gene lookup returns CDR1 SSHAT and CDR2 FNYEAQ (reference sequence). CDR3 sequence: CASSSGTGDTGELFF. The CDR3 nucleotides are TGTGCTAGCAGTTCCGGGACAGGGGACACCGGGGAGCTGTTTTTT.

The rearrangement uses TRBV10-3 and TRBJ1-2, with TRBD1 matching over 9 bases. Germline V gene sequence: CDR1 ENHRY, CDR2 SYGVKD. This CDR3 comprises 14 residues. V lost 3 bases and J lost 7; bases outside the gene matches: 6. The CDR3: CAISDSDRGSGYTF. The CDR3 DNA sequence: TGTGCCATCAGTGACTCGGACAGGGGAAGTGGCTACACCTTC.

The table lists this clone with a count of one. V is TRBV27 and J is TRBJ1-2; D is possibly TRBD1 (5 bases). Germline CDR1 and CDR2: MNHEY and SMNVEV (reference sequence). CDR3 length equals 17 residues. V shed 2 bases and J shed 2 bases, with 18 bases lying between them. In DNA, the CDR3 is TGTGCCAGCAGTTTAAGAGGAGGCGGGGGGAGCAACTATGGCTACACCTTC. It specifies CASSLRGGGGSNYGYTF.

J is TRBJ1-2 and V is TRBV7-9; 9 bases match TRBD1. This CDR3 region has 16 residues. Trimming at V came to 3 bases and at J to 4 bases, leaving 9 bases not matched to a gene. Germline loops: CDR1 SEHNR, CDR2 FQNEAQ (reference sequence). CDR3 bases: TGTGCCAGCAGCTTCCCGGGACAGGGAGATAGCTATGGCTACACCTTC. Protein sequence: CASSFPGQGDSYGYTF.

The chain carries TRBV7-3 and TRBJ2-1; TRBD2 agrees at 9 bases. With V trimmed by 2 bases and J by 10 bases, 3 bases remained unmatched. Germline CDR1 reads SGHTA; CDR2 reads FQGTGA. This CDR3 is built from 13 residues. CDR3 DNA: TGTGCCAGCAGCTTAGCGGGGGGGACAGAGCAGTTCTTC. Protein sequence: CASSLAGGTEQFF.

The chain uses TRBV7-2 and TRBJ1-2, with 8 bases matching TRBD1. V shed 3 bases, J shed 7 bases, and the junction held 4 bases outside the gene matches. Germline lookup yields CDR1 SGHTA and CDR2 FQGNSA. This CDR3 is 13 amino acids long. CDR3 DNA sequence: TGTGCCAGCAGCTTCCTCGGACAGGGTGGCTACACCTTC. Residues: CASSFLGQGGYTF.

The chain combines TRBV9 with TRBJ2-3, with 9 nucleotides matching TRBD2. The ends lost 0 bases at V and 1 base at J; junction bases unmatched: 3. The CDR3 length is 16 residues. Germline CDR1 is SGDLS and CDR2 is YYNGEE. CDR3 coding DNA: TGTGCCAGCAGCGTAGATGCTAGCGGGGGCACAGATACGCAGTATTTT. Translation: CASSVDASGGTDTQYF.

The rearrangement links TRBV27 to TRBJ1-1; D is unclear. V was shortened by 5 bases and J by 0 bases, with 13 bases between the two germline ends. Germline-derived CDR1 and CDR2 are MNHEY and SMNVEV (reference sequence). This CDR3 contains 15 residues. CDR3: CASSLKRQMNTEAFF. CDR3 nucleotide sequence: TGTGCCAGCAGTCTGAAACGACAAATGAACACTGAAGCTTTCTTT.